This entry describes one T cell receptor beta chain. The protocol was immunoSEQ multiplex PCR, while the TCRdb copy is restricted to in-frame clones and leaves out a portion. This sample has about 43,000 clones, with approximately 94% found just once. Sample treatment: preoperative locoregional IRX-2 cytokine immunotherapy. Patients received preoperative, locoregional IRX-2 cytokine immunotherapy in a phase Ib study. The data belong to a study of preoperative IRX-2 immunotherapy in early breast cancer. The CDR3 consists of 15 residues. Between the trimmed V and J ends, which lost 0 bases and 0 bases, there was a span of 7 bases. Per germline, CDR1 SGHRS and CDR2 YFSETQ.

The sample consisted of tumor tissue, taken after IRX-2 immunotherapy. V is TRBV5-1 and J is TRBJ1-3; D is unresolved. This TCR was sampled from a human donor with breast cancer. The CDR3 nucleotides are TGCGCCAGCAGCTTGGCCTTGAGCTCTGGAAACACCATATATTTT. This translates into CASSLALSSGNTIYF.